The 14 T cell receptor beta chains presented below share a single source sample, sequenced in a study of T cell clonotyping in hematopoietic cell transplantation. Data came from immunoSEQ multiplex PCR; TCRdb stores just in-frame clones and leaves some out. There are 26,000 or so clones in the sample; approximately 94% occur only once, and roughly 1.4% lies in the top ten. The source material was peripheral blood mononuclear cells. These receptors all stem from a man in his fifties or sixties in good health. Some clones in this sample may be carry-over from other donors' samples.

This sequence joins TRBV10-3 and TRBJ2-3; a possible D gene is TRBD1 (6 bases). The CDR3 is 16 amino acids. Trimming cost V 2 bases and J 2 bases, with 14 bases left between them. Germline CDR1 is ENHRY and CDR2 is SYGVKD. The CDR3 region is CAISEPQGPDTDTQYF. The CDR3 bases are TGTGCCATCAGTGAGCCACAGGGTCCGGACACAGATACGCAGTATTTT.

The chain joins TRBV6-5 to TRBJ1-1; D remains unclear. Germline CDR1 reads MNHEY; CDR2 reads SVGAGI. V was pared by 10 bases and J by 0 bases, with 12 bases between. CDR3 length: 13 residues. DNA of the CDR3: TGTGCCACCGGGGATATCATGAACACTGAAGCTTTCTTT. It yields the protein CATGDIMNTEAFF.

The CDR3 nucleotides read TGTGCCAGCAGCGCCTCCACAGGGCTTAACACTGAAGCTTTCTTT. Its translation is CASSASTGLNTEAFF. The rearrangement uses TRBV9 and TRBJ1-1; possibly TRBD1 for D (6 bases). The CDR3 runs to 15 residues. CDR1 and CDR2 from the germline V gene are SGDLS and YYNGEE. Trimming took off 3 bases at V and 2 bases at J, with 14 bases between the two ends.

This chain links TRBV6-5 with TRBJ2-2, with D uncertain. V lost 2 bases and J lost 6, with 10 bases in between. The CDR3 has 14 residues. Germline values: CDR1 MNHEY, CDR2 SVGAGI. This CDR3 reads CASSYDHGAGELFF. The CDR3 DNA is TGTGCCAGCAGTTACGACCACGGCGCCGGGGAGCTGTTTTTT.

The chain recombines TRBV29-1 with TRBJ2-7; tentatively, D is TRBD2 (5 bases). Trimming cost V 2 bases and J 2 bases, with 7 bases left between them. The CDR3 loop spans 12 amino acids. The germline CDR1 and CDR2 sequences are SQVTM and ANQGSEA. The DNA for the CDR3 is TGCAGCGTTGAACACGGGACCTACGAGCAGTACTTC. Its translation is CSVEHGTYEQYF.

Here the CDR3 DNA reads TGTGCCTGGACAGGAAGAGGGGCGGGGGGGACCTACGAGCAGTACTTC. Translating gives CAWTGRGAGGTYEQYF. V and J are TRBV30 and TRBJ2-7, with 9 bases identical to TRBD2. Germline V lookup: CDR1 GTSNPN, CDR2 SVGIG (reference sequence). The J segment lost 2 bases and the V segment lost 4 bases, leaving 12 bases of the junction unmatched. This CDR3 has 16 residues.

The V gene is TRBV28, the J gene TRBJ1-6; D unclear. V lost 6 bases to trimming and J lost 9 bases, with 9 bases between them. The CDR3 contains 12 residues. CDR1 and CDR2 from the germline V gene are MDHEN and SYDVKM. CDR3 amino acids: CASSPLGSPLHF. Written as DNA, the CDR3 is TGTGCCAGCAGCCCGTTGGGTTCACCCCTCCACTTT.

The gene calls are TRBV5-1 and TRBJ1-1; 7 nucleotides line up with TRBD1. The CDR3 length is 15 residues. Trimming at V came to 4 bases and at J to 5 bases, leaving 11 bases not matched to a gene. Germline assignment: CDR1 SGHRS and CDR2 YFSETQ. CDR3 amino acids: CASSIKTGLETEAFF. In DNA form, the CDR3 reads TGCGCCAGCAGCATAAAGACAGGGTTGGAGACTGAAGCTTTCTTT.

The J gene is TRBJ1-3, the V gene TRBV5-8; D possibly corresponds to TRBD1 (6 bases). The CDR3 covers 14 residues. CDR1 is SGHTS and CDR2 is YDEGEE in the germline V gene. V was shortened by 2 bases and J by 4 bases, with 10 bases between the two germline ends. The CDR3 sequence is CASSLQGIGNTIYF. CDR3 bases: TGTGCCAGCAGCTTACAGGGAATCGGAAACACCATATATTTT.

This clone showed up just once. V gene TRBV5-8 combines with J gene TRBJ2-1, with 9 bases that match TRBD2. There are 18 residues in the CDR3. The V gene's germline CDR1 is SGHTS and CDR2 YDEGEE. The V and J ends lost 1 base and 5 bases, in that order; junction bases with no gene match: 13. The CDR3 sequence is CASSLSGGSRRRDNEQFF. The CDR3 DNA reads as TGTGCCAGCAGCTTGAGCGGGGGGTCCCGTCGGAGGGACAATGAGCAGTTCTTC.

In DNA, the CDR3 is TGTGCCAGCAGTTACGGCCAGCGGGGGGGCCTTGGACAGCAGTACTTC. This encodes CASSYGQRGGLGQQYF. The chain couples TRBV6-6 to TRBJ2-7, with 10 bases identical to TRBD2. V was pared by 2 bases and J by 8 bases, with 12 bases of the junction left unmatched. CDR3 size: 16 residues. CDR1 is MNHNY, CDR2 SVGAGI, per germline (reference sequence).

This chain joins TRBV30 and TRBJ1-5; TRBD1 agrees at 10 bases. Germline V CDR1 and CDR2: GTSNPN, SVGIG (reference sequence). Trimming cost V 1 base and J 7 bases; bases outside gene matches: 4. This CDR3 region has 14 residues. The CDR3 spells CAWSGQGAGQPQHF. The CDR3 DNA reads TGTGCCTGGAGTGGACAGGGGGCTGGGCAGCCCCAGCATTTT.

The rearrangement uses TRBV6-5 and TRBJ2-2; 7 positions agree with TRBD2. The CDR3 consists of 14 residues. Germline V gene data show CDR1 as MNHEY and CDR2 as SVGAGI. V lost 5 bases to trimming and J lost 5 bases; unmatched junction nucleotides: 5. CDR3 sequence reads: CASSRSGITGELFF. The CDR3 DNA reads as TGTGCCAGCAGTCGGAGCGGGATAACCGGGGAGCTGTTTTTT.

The CDR3 DNA sequence: TGTGCCAGTGCGCCGGGACAGGGGATCCCGAAGAACACTGAAGCTTTCTTT. This sequence encodes CASAPGQGIPKNTEAFF. This rearrangement joins TRBV19 to TRBJ1-1, with 10 bases that match TRBD1. Looked up from germline, CDR1 is LNHDA and CDR2 is SQIVND (reference sequence). The junction had 13 bases not matched to a gene; V was cut back by 8 bases and J by 1 base. The CDR3 spans 17 residues.